This entry lists 29 T cell receptor beta chains sequenced from one sample in a study of early T cells in non-severe SARS-CoV-2 infection. Each CDR3 protein is one row after TCRdb ran MiXCR on the 5' RACE reads. This table has about 27,000 distinct CDR3 sequences, 5% to 6.5% appearing once. The sequenced sample consisted of whole blood. These receptor sequences come from an adult who was a healthcare worker with PCR-confirmed SARS-CoV-2 infection or an uninfected control (not recorded which).

This chain joins TRBV7-2 and TRBJ1-2, with 7 bases identical to TRBD1. CDR3 length: 16 amino acids. Germline trimming cut 4 bases from V and 1 base from J; bases unmatched to any gene: 9. Germline V lookup: CDR1 SGHTA, CDR2 FQGNSA. This chain's CDR3 is CASSYAGTADNYGYTF. The CDR3, as DNA: TGTGCCAGCAGCTACGCCGGGACAGCGGATAACTATGGCTACACCTTC.

This clonotype was seen repeatedly, ten times or more. The V call is TRBV28, the J call TRBJ1-2; 7 bases match TRBD1. Germline CDR1 MDHEN, CDR2 SYDVKM. The length of the CDR3 is 12 residues. The trim removed 5 bases at V and 8 bases at J, leaving 5 bases unmatched. The CDR3 nucleotides read TGTGCCAGCAGTCGGAACAGGGGCGGCTACACCTTC. Amino acids: CASSRNRGGYTF.

The chain uses TRBV7-6 and TRBJ2-5, with TRBD1 matching over 7 bases. With 5 bases clipped from V and 5 bases from J, the junction kept 8 bases outside the gene matches. This CDR3 region has 14 residues. The germline CDR1 and CDR2 sequences are SGHVS and FNYEAQ. CDR3 in amino acids: CASSPRQGRETQYF. In DNA, the CDR3 is TGTGCCAGCAGCCCCCGACAGGGTCGGGAGACCCAGTACTTC.

This clonotype was found many times. The chain joins TRBV7-6 to TRBJ1-5, with D possibly TRBD1 on 5 matching bases. Germline V gene sequence: CDR1 SGHVS, CDR2 FNYEAQ. V shed 0 bases and J shed 4 bases, with 10 bases lying between them. This CDR3 comprises 15 residues. The CDR3 region is CASSLARGTNQPQHF. The CDR3 bases are TGTGCCAGCAGCTTAGCCCGGGGGACGAATCAGCCCCAGCATTTT.

This clonotype was seen ten or more times. The chain has TRBV6-4 and TRBJ1-1; no reliable D call. Trimming left V 0 bases short and J 5 bases short, with 7 bases between. The CDR3 is made up of 13 amino acids. Germline CDR1 MRHNA, CDR2 SNTAGT. DNA for the CDR3: TGTGCCAGCAGTGACTCGCGAGGGACTGAAGCTTTCTTT. Translation: CASSDSRGTEAFF.

This clonotype was seen ten or more times. The J gene is TRBJ1-6, the V gene TRBV20-1; TRBD1 is a possible D gene (5 bases). Trimming cost V 5 bases and J 6 bases, with 17 bases left between them. Per germline, CDR1 DFQATT and CDR2 SNEGSKA (reference sequence). The CDR3 loop spans 15 amino acids. The CDR3: CSAPEGRPFNSPLHF. The DNA for the CDR3 is TGCAGTGCTCCCGAGGGGCGTCCGTTTAATTCACCCCTCCACTTT.

In its sample, this clonotype was seen many times. This rearrangement joins TRBV29-1 to TRBJ2-1; D is possibly TRBD2 (5 bases). The germline CDR1 and CDR2 sequences are SQVTM and ANQGSEA. V was cut by 5 bases and J by 4 bases, with 18 bases left in between. The CDR3 contains 15 residues. The CDR3 bases are TGCAGCGTTTTAGAATTGAGGGCGACTTACAATGAGCAGTTCTTC. Translating gives CSVLELRATYNEQFF.

In its sample, this clonotype was seen many times. The V call is TRBV25-1, the J call TRBJ2-1, with a possible D match to TRBD2 (6 bases). This CDR3 has 16 amino acids. The V end lost 2 bases, the J end lost 3 bases, and 14 bases lay between the germline ends. From germline, CDR1 is MGHDK and CDR2 SYGVNS. As DNA, the CDR3 is TGTGCCAGCAGTGAAAAGCGGTGGGGAGGCTACAATGAGCAGTTCTTC. Translation gives CASSEKRWGGYNEQFF.

The chain couples TRBV20-1 to TRBJ2-7; 11 nucleotides align to TRBD2. The CDR3 is 17 residues long. V shed 0 bases and J 3 bases; nucleotides not matched to a gene: 10. The germline gives CDR1 DFQATT, CDR2 SNEGSKA (reference sequence). Written as DNA, the CDR3 is TGCAGTGCTAGAGATACTAAGAGACTAGCGGGGATCTACGAGCAGTACTTC. Translated, it gives CSARDTKRLAGIYEQYF.

This clonotype was seen more than once but under ten times. This chain links TRBV12-3 or TRBV12-4 with TRBJ2-2; D is perhaps TRBD2 (5 bases). There are 15 residues in the CDR3. Trimming left V 6 bases short and J 5 bases short, with 16 bases between. DNA for the CDR3: TGTGCCAGCAGAAGAGGGAGTATAAGTACCGGGGAGCTGTTTTTT. Translation gives CASRRGSISTGELFF.

The genes are TRBV27 and TRBJ2-3; TRBD2 matches at 7 bases. The germline V gene has CDR1 MNHEY and CDR2 SMNVEV (reference sequence). The V and J ends lost 7 bases and 3 bases, in that order; junction bases with no gene match: 10. This CDR3 has 15 residues. As DNA, the CDR3 is TGTGCCAGCAATCCCGGGGGGAGGGTAACAGATACGCAGTATTTT. Translating gives CASNPGGRVTDTQYF.

This clonotype is categorized as medium-sized (0.01 to 0.1%). The rearrangement joins TRBV9 to TRBJ2-1; 8 bases are shared with TRBD2. The CDR3 is 17 residues long. With V trimmed by 3 bases and J by 5 bases, 13 bases remained unmatched. The germline CDR1 and CDR2 sequences are SGDLS and YYNGEE. The CDR3 here is CASSATSGPFWDNEQFF. CDR3 sequence (DNA): TGTGCCAGCAGCGCTACTAGCGGTCCTTTTTGGGACAATGAGCAGTTCTTC.

This clonotype has a count of ten or more. The chain links TRBV12-3 or TRBV12-4 to TRBJ1-2; D remains unclear. This CDR3 has 12 residues. The V gene lost 3 bases and the J gene lost 5 bases, with 7 bases spanning the gap. For the CDR3, the DNA is TGTGCCAGCAGTTTTTTTCCTTATGGCTACACCTTC. Its protein product is CASSFFPYGYTF.

There are a few counts of this clonotype. The chain is built from TRBV29-1 and TRBJ2-1; the D gene could be TRBD1 or TRBD2 (5 bases each). The V gene's germline CDR1 is SQVTM and CDR2 ANQGSEA. The CDR3 is made up of 14 amino acids. Deletions cut 5 bases from V and 4 bases from J, with 15 bases between. CDR3 sequence (DNA): TGCAGCGTTTCTAGGGACGCACCTTACAATGAGCAGTTCTTC. Its protein product is CSVSRDAPYNEQFF.

This clonotype is categorized as medium-sized. The V gene is TRBV28, the J gene TRBJ2-7; 12 nucleotides line up with TRBD1. Trimming removed 5 bases from V and 4 bases from J; junction bases left unmatched: 12. CDR1 is MDHEN, CDR2 SYDVKM, per germline. This CDR3 region has 17 residues. CDR3 sequence: CASSLDPGGQGAYEQYF. DNA for the CDR3: TGTGCCAGCAGTCTGGACCCGGGGGGACAGGGGGCGTACGAGCAGTACTTC.

The V call is TRBV7-2, the J call TRBJ2-3; no clear D. The length of the CDR3 is 16 residues. Germline CDR1 SGHTA, CDR2 FQGNSA. Trimming removed 6 bases at V and 0 bases at J, with 16 bases between. CDR3 in amino acids: CASRSSRQLSTDTQYF. In DNA, the CDR3 is TGTGCCAGCAGGTCATCCCGTCAGCTTAGCACAGATACGCAGTATTTT.

This clonotype was seen repeatedly, ten times or more. The chain employs TRBV11-2 and TRBJ2-7; 11 nucleotides match TRBD1. Germline V CDR1 and CDR2: SGHAT, FQNNGV. This CDR3 contains 14 residues. V was clipped by 4 bases and J by 3 bases; unmatched bases: 2. The chain's CDR3 is CASSSGTGGYEQYF. The CDR3 coding sequence is TGTGCCAGCAGCTCCGGGACAGGGGGCTACGAGCAGTACTTC.

This clonotype was recorded at least ten times. The chain's CDR3 is CASRGDSHYNEQFF. CDR3 sequence (DNA): TGTGCCAGCAGGGGGGACAGCCATTACAATGAGCAGTTCTTC. The chain employs TRBV12-3 or TRBV12-4 and TRBJ2-1; TRBD1 matches 7 bases. Trimming took 6 bases from V and 4 from J; bases not matched to a gene: 6. CDR3 length equals 14 residues.

This clonotype has just a few counts. CDR3 DNA sequence: TGTGCCAGCAGCTTAGCGAACAGGGGTCAGCCCCAGCATTTT. Encoded protein: CASSLANRGQPQHF. This chain joins TRBV7-2 and TRBJ1-5, with TRBD1 identical over 7 bases. Germline CDR1 reads SGHTA; CDR2 reads FQGNSA. This CDR3 comprises 14 residues. The V gene end was trimmed by 0 bases and the J gene end by 6 bases; junction bases not matched to a gene: 2.

The table lists this clonotype with many counts. V is TRBV28 and J is TRBJ2-7; 9 positions match TRBD1. J was trimmed by 6 bases and V by 6 bases; bases with no gene match: 9. CDR1 is MDHEN and CDR2 is SYDVKM in the germline V gene. This CDR3 region has 14 residues. In nucleotides, the CDR3 is TGTGCCAGCAGGTCGGCACAGGGGGCGGGCGAGCAGTACTTC. It yields the protein CASRSAQGAGEQYF.

This clonotype has a count of ten or more. The chain couples TRBV4-2 to TRBJ2-2; perhaps TRBD2 as D (6 bases). The CDR3 consists of 14 residues. Between the trimmed V and J ends, which lost 4 bases and 6 bases, there was a span of 12 bases. Germline V gene lookup returns CDR1 LGHNA and CDR2 YNFKEQ. CDR3 sequence reads: CASSRGGLAGELFF. In DNA form, the CDR3 reads TGTGCCAGCAGCCGAGGAGGGTTGGCCGGGGAGCTGTTTTTT.

The chain has TRBV7-2 and TRBJ2-3, with TRBD2 matching 7 bases. CDR1 SGHTA and CDR2 FQGNSA come from the germline V gene. This CDR3 contains 16 residues. V shed 5 bases and J 3 bases; nucleotides not matched to a gene: 11. The CDR3 nucleotides are TGTGCCAGCAGCCCCCGATCAGCGGGGTCAACAGATACGCAGTATTTT. This translates into CASSPRSAGSTDTQYF.

This clonotype occurred many times. The DNA of the CDR3 is TGTGCCACCAGTGATTTTGACTCTCCGGGGGGCTACACCTTC. Protein: CATSDFDSPGGYTF. J is TRBJ1-2 and V is TRBV24-1; D uncertain. Trimming removed 1 base from V and 8 bases from J, with 13 bases in between. The CDR3 has 14 residues. Germline V gene lookup returns CDR1 KGHDR and CDR2 SFDVKD.

This clonotype has more than one count but fewer than ten. At one boundary the junction diverges from the germline segment, which might be a read error. The chain carries TRBV18 and TRBJ2-6; no clear D. In germline, CDR1 is KGHSH, CDR2 LQKENI. The CDR3 is 16 amino acids. The CDR3 nucleotides are TGTGCCAGCTCTCCACTACCTCCGGGTCAAGCCAACGTCCTGACTTTC. It codes for CASSPLPPGQANVLTF.

Ten or more counts support this clonotype. The rearrangement joins TRBV11-2 to TRBJ2-2; D is perhaps TRBD2 (5 bases). CDR3 length: 14 residues. Germline assignment: CDR1 SGHAT and CDR2 FQNNGV. V shed 5 bases and J shed 6 bases, with 13 bases lying between them. CDR3 DNA sequence: TGTGCCAGCAGCAGAGTCAGGAGGTCCGGGGAGCTGTTTTTT. Its protein is CASSRVRRSGELFF. Complete variable domain (other parts from reference TRBV11-2 and TRBJ2-2): EAGVAQSPRYKIIEKRQSVAFWCNPISGHATLYWYQQILGQGPKLLIQFQNNGVVDDSQLPKDRFSAERLKGVDSTLKIQPAKLEDSAVYLCASSRVRRSGELFFGEGSRLTVL.

Only a few counts were recorded for this clonotype. The chain carries TRBV7-2 and TRBJ2-7, with D perhaps TRBD1 (6 bases). The CDR3 contains 14 residues. Germline CDR1 SGHTA, CDR2 FQGNSA. V lost 1 base, J lost 10 bases, and 17 bases lay in between. The CDR3 DNA follows: TGTGCCAGCAGCTTAGGGACAGCCCTACGAGAACAGTACTTC. This encodes CASSLGTALREQYF.

This rearrangement joins TRBV29-1 to TRBJ2-3; possibly TRBD1 or TRBD2 for D (5 bases each). CDR1 is SQVTM and CDR2 is ANQGSEA in the germline V gene. The CDR3 runs 14 residues. Trimming stripped 4 bases from V and 0 bases from J, with 11 bases between. CDR3 DNA: TGCAGCGTTGGTCTGGGGACGAGCACAGATACGCAGTATTTT. Its translation: CSVGLGTSTDTQYF.

In its sample, this clonotype was seen many times. This sequence joins TRBV6-5 and TRBJ2-3, with TRBD1 matching 10 bases. The length of the CDR3 is 19 residues. Germline V gene data show CDR1 as MNHEY and CDR2 as SVGAGI. Unmatched junction bases numbered 15, after V lost 5 bases and J lost 1 base. The CDR3: CASSAGTGVSSSGTDTQYF. The DNA of the CDR3 is TGTGCCAGCAGTGCCGGGACAGGGGTCTCGTCCTCGGGCACAGATACGCAGTATTTT.

The chain carries TRBV11-2 and TRBJ2-7; 7 bases align to TRBD1. Losses at the gene ends were 9 bases for V and 2 bases for J; bases not matched to a gene: 7. The CDR3 runs to 13 residues. CDR1 and CDR2 from the germline V gene are SGHAT and FQNNGV. The CDR3 is CASSVGGPYEQYF. In DNA form, the CDR3 reads TGTGCCAGTTCAGTAGGGGGCCCCTACGAGCAGTACTTC.